The present entry profiles one T cell receptor (beta chain) with its context. Relative to the germline gene, one junction end is altered; a read error may explain this. Only in-frame clones appear in the TCRdb table, and some are missing; sequencing was by immunoSEQ multiplex PCR. The sample includes a few hundred thousand clones, over 80% of them seen just once. The CDR3 loop spans 13 amino acids. Looked up from germline, CDR1 is SGHRS and CDR2 is YFSETQ. The data were taken from a study of cytomegalovirus exposure and HLA in healthy donors. The chain links TRBV5-1 to TRBJ2-7; D unclear. Sample: PBMCs. The TCR comes from a woman aged 30 to 39 in good health and CMV-seropositive. The CDR3 region is CASSLNPYTHPNF. The DNA for the CDR3 is TGCGCCAGCAGCTTGAATCCATACACTCATCCGAACTTC.